The 26 T cell receptor beta chains below come from one sample, sequenced in a study of blood T cell repertoires in COVID-19. Measured with immunoSEQ multiplex PCR; TCRdb has only the in-frame clones, and not every one. The data contain some 150,000 clones, 70% to 85% of them seen just once; the ten biggest clones take up 0.95% to 1.5%. The specimen sequenced was peripheral blood. These receptors were collected from a man in his sixties who had recovered from COVID-19.

This clone was observed a few times. The sample carries other DNA sequences with the same CDR3. J is TRBJ2-2 and V is TRBV5-6; the D gene is possibly TRBD1 (6 bases). This CDR3 has 15 residues. V was shortened by 2 bases and J by 0 bases, with 8 bases between the two germline ends. From germline, CDR1 is SGHDT and CDR2 YYEEEE. Written as DNA, the CDR3 is TGTGCCAGCAGCTTCGGACAGCCGAACACCGGGGAGCTGTTTTTT. This sequence encodes CASSFGQPNTGELFF. The entire variable domain, with the rest obtained from reference TRBV5-6 and TRBJ2-2, is as follows: DAGVTQSPTHLIKTRGQQVTLRCSPKSGHDTVSWYQQALGQGPQFIFQYYEEEERQRGNFPDRFSGHQFPNYSSELNVNALLLGDSALYLCASSFGQPNTGELFFGEGSRLTVL.

The gene calls are TRBV2 and TRBJ2-3; 9 bases line up with TRBD2. V was clipped by 2 bases and J by 4 bases; unmatched bases: 7. Germline CDR1 and CDR2: SNHLY and FYNNEI. This CDR3 is 16 amino acids long. This CDR3 is CASSEWRGGTPDTQYF. DNA for the CDR3: TGTGCCAGCAGTGAATGGCGGGGGGGAACTCCAGATACGCAGTATTTT.

The chain joins TRBV5-1 to TRBJ1-1, with a tentative D call TRBD1 (5 bases). The CDR3 contains 14 residues. The V and J ends lost 4 bases and 3 bases respectively, with 13 bases between them. From germline, CDR1 is SGHRS and CDR2 YFSETQ. The CDR3 loop reads CASSNRGEHTEAFF. CDR3 sequence (DNA): TGCGCCAGCAGCAACCGGGGGGAGCACACTGAAGCTTTCTTT.

The genes are TRBV13 and TRBJ2-1, with 14 bases lining up with TRBD2. This CDR3 has 18 amino acids. With 6 bases clipped from V and 0 bases from J, the junction kept 7 bases outside the gene matches. Germline assignment: CDR1 PRHDT and CDR2 FYEKMQ (reference sequence). CDR3 loop: CASRARLAGGPSYNEQFF. The CDR3 DNA follows: TGTGCCAGCAGGGCCAGACTAGCGGGGGGGCCCTCCTACAATGAGCAGTTCTTC.

A single count supports this clone. This chain links TRBV11-1 with TRBJ2-7, with 7 bases fitting TRBD1. Germline V gives CDR1 SGHAT, CDR2 FQDESV (reference sequence). The CDR3 has 15 amino acids. The ends lost 5 bases at V and 0 bases at J; junction bases unmatched: 7. This chain's CDR3 is CASSTRQGYSYEQYF. The DNA for the CDR3 is TGTGCCAGCAGCACCCGACAGGGATACTCCTACGAGCAGTACTTC. The full variable domain, with the rest looked up from reference TRBV11-1 and TRBJ2-7, is EAEVAQSPRYKITEKSQAVAFWCDPISGHATLYWYRQILGQGPELLVQFQDESVVDDSQLPKDRFSAERLKGVDSTLKIQPAELGDSAMYLCASSTRQGYSYEQYFGPGTRLTVT.

The chain uses TRBV2 and TRBJ2-1, with D maybe TRBD2 (6 bases). CDR3 size: 14 residues. CDR1 and CDR2 (germline): SNHLY, FYNNEI. CDR3 sequence: CASSRDSQPNEQFF. In nucleotides, the CDR3 is TGTGCTTCAAGCCGGGACTCCCAGCCCAATGAGCAGTTCTTC.

The CDR3 sequence: CASSSMTGGYTEAFF. The CDR3 DNA sequence: TGTGCCAGTAGTTCAATGACGGGGGGGTACACTGAAGCTTTCTTT. V gene TRBV19 combines with J gene TRBJ1-1, with D possibly being TRBD1 (5 bases). CDR3 size: 15 residues. Germline V gene lookup returns CDR1 LNHDA and CDR2 SQIVND (reference sequence). With 5 bases removed from V and 3 bases from J, the gap between germline ends came to 16 bases.

This clone has only a few counts. The gene calls are TRBV29-1 and TRBJ1-2; no clear D. Trimming removed 7 bases at V and 8 bases at J, with 14 bases between. Germline CDR1 reads SQVTM; CDR2 reads ANQGSEA. The CDR3 covers 11 residues. Here the CDR3 reads CSELSPVGYTF. For the CDR3, the DNA is TGCAGCGAACTGAGCCCGGTCGGCTACACCTTC.

The V and J genes are TRBV7-9 and TRBJ1-5; D remains ambiguous. CDR1 and CDR2 (germline): SEHNR, FQNEAQ (reference sequence). The CDR3 runs 13 residues. V gave up 1 base and J gave up 10 bases, with 11 bases separating them. CDR3 nucleotide sequence: TGTGCCAGCAGCTTAGAAGGCGGAGAACCCCAGCATTTT. Its translation: CASSLEGGEPQHF.

The rearrangement joins TRBV19 to TRBJ1-2; 7 bases agree with TRBD1. Germline V gives CDR1 LNHDA, CDR2 SQIVND (reference sequence). Trimming removed 6 bases from V and 1 base from J; junction bases left unmatched: 8. This CDR3 contains 15 residues. CDR3 amino acids: CASSPSGTDNYGYTF. CDR3 DNA: TGTGCCAGTAGCCCTTCCGGGACAGATAACTATGGCTACACCTTC.

V and J are TRBV6-5 and TRBJ2-1; TRBD1 aligns across 8 bases. J lost 2 bases, V lost 6 bases, and 6 bases had no gene match. The CDR3 has 15 amino acids. CDR1 is MNHEY and CDR2 is SVGAGI in the germline V gene. For the CDR3, the DNA is TGTGCCAGCAGCGAGACAGGGGATACCTACAATGAGCAGTTCTTC. It yields the protein CASSETGDTYNEQFF.

The chain couples TRBV7-6 to TRBJ2-7, with 7 bases matching TRBD1. Germline V CDR1 and CDR2: SGHVS, FNYEAQ. The CDR3 is 17 residues long. Trimming removed 1 base from V and 6 bases from J; junction bases left unmatched: 15. The CDR3 DNA sequence: TGTGCCAGCAGCTTAGGGGCAGGGGGACCGACCGGGATCGAGCAGTACTTC. Its translation: CASSLGAGGPTGIEQYF. Drawing the rest from reference TRBV7-6 and TRBJ2-7, the complete variable domain is GAGVSQSPRYKVTKRGQDVALRCDPISGHVSLYWYRQALGQGPEFLTYFNYEAQQDKSGLPNDRFSAERPEGSISTLTIQRTEQRDSAMYRCASSLGAGGPTGIEQYFGPGTRLTVT.

V is TRBV19 and J is TRBJ2-2, with 7 bases fitting TRBD1. Germline lookup yields CDR1 LNHDA and CDR2 SQIVND (reference sequence). V shed 5 bases and J 5 bases; nucleotides not matched to a gene: 8. The CDR3 has 15 residues. CDR3: CASSLRQGETGELFF. For the CDR3, the DNA is TGTGCCAGTAGTTTAAGACAGGGTGAAACCGGGGAGCTGTTTTTT.

This clone was recorded once. This sequence joins TRBV6-1 and TRBJ2-5, with 10 bases lining up with TRBD2. Germline loops: CDR1 MNHNS, CDR2 SASEGT. The CDR3 is 18 amino acids. After removal of 2 bases from V and 1 base from J, the junction contained 10 bases not matched to a gene. In DNA, the CDR3 is TGTGCCAGCAGTGAATTGATTGGAGTAGCGGGGGGCCAAGAGACCCAGTACTTC. Translated: CASSELIGVAGGQETQYF.

A single count supports this clone. The chain carries TRBV18 and TRBJ2-7, with D tentatively TRBD1 (6 bases). CDR3 length: 14 residues. The germline gives CDR1 KGHSH, CDR2 LQKENI. V lost 5 bases and J 0 bases, leaving 11 bases between the germline ends. CDR3 sequence (DNA): TGTGCCAGCTCAAGTACAGGGAGCTCCTACGAGCAGTACTTC. It is translated as CASSSTGSSYEQYF.

A single count supports this clone. For the CDR3, the DNA is TGTGCTAGTGGTTTGTTGACAGGGATTCTAACTGAAGCTTTCTTT. Its translation is CASGLLTGILTEAFF. This chain connects TRBV12-5 to TRBJ1-1, with TRBD1 matching over 7 bases. This CDR3 has 15 residues. With 2 bases clipped from V and 5 bases from J, the junction kept 8 bases outside the gene matches. The germline gives CDR1 LGHNT, CDR2 FRNRAP.

The rearrangement links TRBV2 to TRBJ2-3; TRBD1 might be the D (6 bases). The V gene's germline CDR1 is SNHLY and CDR2 FYNNEI. The CDR3 covers 12 residues. Trimming removed 8 bases at V and 7 bases at J, with 13 bases between. In nucleotides, the CDR3 is TGTGCCAGCGTCACAGGGTTAAATACGCAGTATTTT. Encoded protein: CASVTGLNTQYF.

This chain links TRBV5-4 with TRBJ2-7; the D gene is possibly TRBD1 (6 bases). Germline V lookup: CDR1 SGHNT, CDR2 YYREEE (reference sequence). Trimming removed 4 bases at V and 2 bases at J, with 10 bases between. CDR3 length: 13 residues. CDR3 sequence (DNA): TGTGCCAGCAGCGTACAGGGTGCCTACGAGCAGTACTTC. Protein: CASSVQGAYEQYF.

The chain links TRBV6-2 or TRBV6-3 to TRBJ1-1; tentatively, D is TRBD1 (6 bases). Germline CDR1 is MNHEY and CDR2 is SVGEGT. There are 14 residues in the CDR3. V lost 5 bases and J 3 bases, leaving 13 bases between the germline ends. CDR3 nucleotide sequence: TGTGCCAGCAGTGGGCGGGGGGCGGACACTGAAGCTTTCTTT. Protein: CASSGRGADTEAFF.

This chain uses TRBV2 with TRBJ1-4; perhaps TRBD1 as D (6 bases). This CDR3 has 13 amino acids. Trimming shortened V by 10 bases and J by 8 bases, and 17 bases separated the two germline ends. Germline V CDR1 and CDR2: SNHLY, FYNNEI. CDR3 DNA: TGTGCCACCGATTGGGGGCCGGAGGAAAAACTGTTTTTT. Translated, it gives CATDWGPEEKLFF.

CDR3 in DNA: TGCAGCGCCCGGAACCCCTCCGGGTACAATGAGCAGTTCTTC. As protein: CSARNPSGYNEQFF. The chain combines TRBV29-1 with TRBJ2-1, with unresolved D. CDR1 SQVTM and CDR2 ANQGSEA come from the germline V gene. The length of the CDR3 is 14 residues. V dropped 7 bases and J dropped 4 bases, with 17 bases sitting between them.

The chain uses TRBV6-4 and TRBJ1-2; 7 nucleotides line up with TRBD1. The CDR3 contains 15 residues. Unmatched junction bases numbered 10, after V lost 5 bases and J lost 4 bases. Germline V gives CDR1 MRHNA, CDR2 SNTAGT. The CDR3 spells CASSLNPDRAYGYTF. The CDR3 bases are TGTGCCAGCAGTCTCAACCCAGACAGGGCCTATGGCTACACCTTC.

The chain joins TRBV6-5 to TRBJ1-4; D is unresolved. In germline, CDR1 is MNHEY, CDR2 SVGAGI. The CDR3 runs 15 residues. V was shortened by 6 bases and J by 0 bases, with 11 bases between the two germline ends. CDR3 amino acids: CASSGTGATNEKLFF. CDR3 nucleotides: TGTGCCAGCAGCGGAACGGGAGCAACTAATGAAAAACTGTTTTTT.

The V and J genes are TRBV7-2 and TRBJ1-1; a possible D gene is TRBD1 (5 bases). Germline V gene data show CDR1 as SGHTA and CDR2 as FQGNSA. V was shortened by 3 bases and J by 1 base, with 9 bases between the two germline ends. CDR3 length: 14 amino acids. The CDR3 sequence: CASSFGHPNTEAFF. DNA of the CDR3: TGTGCCAGCAGCTTCGGACACCCGAACACTGAAGCTTTCTTT.

The chain has TRBV5-5 and TRBJ2-5; 9 positions agree with TRBD1. The CDR3 extends over 15 amino acids. V lost 0 bases and J lost 5; bases outside the gene matches: 5. Looked up from germline, CDR1 is SGHKS and CDR2 is YYEKEE (reference sequence). CDR3: CASSLDRGLAETQYF. In DNA, the CDR3 is TGTGCCAGCAGCTTGGACAGGGGGCTCGCCGAGACCCAGTACTTC.

In DNA form, the CDR3 reads TGTGCCATCAGTGACGACAGGCCCAGGAATAATTCACCCCTCCACTTT. The encoded protein is CAISDDRPRNNSPLHF. This chain joins TRBV10-3 and TRBJ1-6, with D maybe TRBD1 (6 bases). CDR1 is ENHRY and CDR2 is SYGVKD in the germline V gene. This CDR3 has 16 amino acids. V lost 3 bases to trimming and J lost 5 bases, with 14 bases between them.